A selection of T cell receptor beta chains follows, all from one sample in a study of identical twins. TCRdb reprocessed the 5' RACE reads via MiXCR and lists one record per CDR3 protein. The profile shows some 300,000 distinct CDR3 sequences, around 12% of them singletons. This same sample was also part of a study on yellow fever vaccine responses in identical twins.

Material: CD8+ T cells sorted from blood. The receptors were sampled from a woman in her late teens or twenties in good health. Both conserved end residues are trimmed from each CDR3.

V gene,J gene,CDR3 protein
TRBV12-3/TRBV12-4,TRBJ1-5,ASTHTGDSYQPQH
TRBV15,TRBJ2-1,ATSRDRGSGNEQF
TRBV7-8,TRBJ2-7,ASSLAYVPGGEQY
TRBV24-1,TRBJ2-2,ATSEPKNTGELF
TRBV12-3/TRBV12-4,TRBJ1-1,ASSPGLMNTEAF
TRBV7-9,TRBJ2-1,ASSKTSGIVNEQF
TRBV7-6,TRBJ2-3,ASSAKRLVDTQY
TRBV7-9,TRBJ2-4,ASSLEGAKNIQY
TRBV7-9,TRBJ2-2,ASSSRVHTPGELF
TRBV9,TRBJ2-5,ASSAQGSGETQY
TRBV16,TRBJ1-6,ASSQFNREGVGMAPLH